The 15 T cell receptor beta chains given below trace back to one sample, sequenced in a study of shared clonotypes between healthy human individuals. Data came from immunoSEQ multiplex PCR; TCRdb stores just in-frame clones and leaves some out. The sample lists approximately 480,000 clones, about 75% seen once, with roughly an eighth in the top ten. Sequenced: PBMCs. Source of these receptors: a woman aged 40 to 50 in good health. Some clones in this sample may be carry-over from other donors' samples.

About this clone: The sample has other DNA sequences that encode this CDR3 too. This chain uses TRBV28 with TRBJ1-1; D unclear. V was shortened by 6 bases and J by 2 bases, with 4 bases between the two germline ends. Germline CDR1 and CDR2: MDHEN and SYDVKM. CDR3 length equals 11 residues. This CDR3 reads CASRTNTEAFF. In DNA, the CDR3 is TGTGCCAGCAGAACAAACACTGAAGCTTTCTTT.

The chain joins TRBV5-4 to TRBJ2-5; 8 bases align to TRBD2. V shed 0 bases and J 5 bases; nucleotides not matched to a gene: 15. CDR1 is SGHNT and CDR2 is YYREEE in the germline V gene (reference sequence). The CDR3 length is 18 residues. This CDR3 reads CASSLVGGLAGLRETQYF. For the CDR3, the DNA is TGTGCCAGCAGCTTGGTCGGTGGGCTAGCGGGCCTCCGGGAGACCCAGTACTTC.

The rearrangement links TRBV10-3 to TRBJ1-2; possible D gene TRBD1, 5 bases. Germline-derived CDR1 and CDR2 are ENHRY and SYGVKD. The CDR3 extends over 16 amino acids. V lost 2 bases, J lost 7 bases, and 20 bases lay in between. The CDR3 sequence: CAISEGGTPAASGYTF. CDR3 nucleotides: TGTGCCATCAGTGAGGGCGGGACGCCAGCAGCCAGTGGCTACACCTTC.

With regard to this clone: A much larger clone lies a single base off, so this may be a read error. The sample has other DNA sequences that encode this CDR3 too. The chain couples TRBV7-2 to TRBJ2-3; D unresolved. Trimming left V 4 bases short and J 0 bases short, with 5 bases between. Germline lookup yields CDR1 SGHTA and CDR2 FQGNSA. The CDR3 contains 13 residues. For the CDR3, the DNA is TGTGCCAGCAGCTCTACTAGCACAGATACGCAGTATTTT. Translated: CASSSTSTDTQYF.

A single count supports this clone. The V and J genes are TRBV7-3 and TRBJ2-5, with TRBD2 as a possible D gene (6 bases). The V gene's germline CDR1 is SGHTA and CDR2 FQGTGA. The CDR3 is 15 amino acids. V was pared by 5 bases and J by 2 bases, with 15 bases between. The CDR3 DNA reads as TGTGCCAGCAGCACGGGACTTTTGGCACAAGAGACCCAGTACTTC. It encodes CASSTGLLAQETQYF.

V usage is TRBV19 and J usage is TRBJ2-2; D not resolved. This CDR3 is built from 13 residues. CDR1 is LNHDA, CDR2 SQIVND, per germline (reference sequence). Trimming pared 7 bases from V and 6 bases from J, leaving 12 bases between. The CDR3 spells CASTTGEAGELFF. CDR3 nucleotide sequence: TGTGCCAGTACCACCGGTGAGGCCGGGGAGCTGTTTTTT.

The genes are TRBV7-2 and TRBJ2-5, with D perhaps given as TRBD1 or TRBD2 (5 bases each). Germline CDR1 SGHTA, CDR2 FQGNSA. The ends were cut back, 0 bases at V and 9 bases at J, with 11 bases in the middle. CDR3 size: 13 residues. CDR3 residues: CASSLAGPRAQYF. The CDR3 DNA is TGTGCCAGCAGCTTAGCGGGACCCAGGGCCCAGTACTTC.

The CDR3 DNA reads as TGTGCCAGCTCACCCGGGTATGGAGAAAAACTGTTTTTT. Its translation is CASSPGYGEKLFF. V usage is TRBV18 and J usage is TRBJ1-4, with unresolved D. The length of the CDR3 is 13 residues. Trimming removed 3 bases at V and 8 bases at J, with 10 bases between. Germline V gene lookup returns CDR1 KGHSH and CDR2 LQKENI.

The chain employs TRBV7-8 and TRBJ2-2; TRBD1 might be the D (6 bases). There are 14 residues in the CDR3. V lost 2 bases and J 7 bases, leaving 11 bases between the germline ends. Germline CDR1 and CDR2: SGHVS and FQNEAQ. CDR3 in amino acids: CASSLTQGGGELFF. The DNA for the CDR3 is TGTGCCAGCAGCTTAACACAGGGCGGCGGGGAGCTGTTTTTT.

The chain has TRBV5-4 and TRBJ2-6, with D uncertain. Trimming cost V 0 bases and J 0 bases, with 7 bases left between them. The CDR3 length is 16 residues. Germline V gene sequence: CDR1 SGHNT, CDR2 YYREEE (reference sequence). CDR3 coding DNA: TGTGCCAGCAGCTTGGTAGCAGCCTCTGGGGCCAACGTCCTGACTTTC. It translates to CASSLVAASGANVLTF.

The J gene is TRBJ2-3, the V gene TRBV4-2; 11 nucleotides line up with TRBD2. After removal of 1 base from V and 4 bases from J, the junction contained 7 bases not matched to a gene. Germline V gene sequence: CDR1 LGHNA, CDR2 YNFKEQ. The CDR3 loop spans 17 amino acids. In DNA form, the CDR3 reads TGTGCCAGCAGCCAAGGTAGCGGGAGGGCACGTGCAGATACGCAGTATTTT. It yields the protein CASSQGSGRARADTQYF.

V is TRBV7-3 and J is TRBJ2-1; TRBD2 matches at 7 bases. CDR1 SGHTA and CDR2 FQGTGA come from the germline V gene. The CDR3 has 15 amino acids. Trimming cost V 2 bases and J 7 bases; bases outside gene matches: 8. The DNA of the CDR3 is TGTGCCAGCAGCTTATGGTGGCGGGAGCCTAATGAGCAGTTCTTC. This encodes CASSLWWREPNEQFF.

This chain uses TRBV5-1 with TRBJ2-5; TRBD2 is a possible D gene (5 bases). This CDR3 has 15 residues. CDR1 is SGHRS, CDR2 YFSETQ, per germline. V was trimmed by 0 bases and J by 1 base, leaving 10 bases between them. The chain's CDR3 is CASSLAGLSQETQYF. The CDR3, as DNA: TGCGCCAGCAGCTTGGCCGGACTGTCCCAAGAGACCCAGTACTTC.

This clone came up a few times. The chain carries TRBV5-1 and TRBJ1-1; D remains ambiguous. The CDR3 totals 14 residues. The V and J ends lost 5 bases and 6 bases respectively, with 17 bases between them. Germline V gene data show CDR1 as SGHRS and CDR2 as YFSETQ. The CDR3 here is CASSAREKTPEAFF. CDR3 bases: TGCGCCAGCAGTGCCCGGGAAAAAACCCCTGAAGCTTTCTTT.

The chain recombines TRBV28 with TRBJ1-2; D gene uncertain. V lost 3 bases and J lost 11, with 10 bases in between. The CDR3 totals 11 residues. Germline CDR1 and CDR2: MDHEN and SYDVKM. CDR3 sequence: CASSFKGRYTF. CDR3 DNA sequence: TGTGCCAGCAGTTTCAAGGGTCGATACACCTTC.